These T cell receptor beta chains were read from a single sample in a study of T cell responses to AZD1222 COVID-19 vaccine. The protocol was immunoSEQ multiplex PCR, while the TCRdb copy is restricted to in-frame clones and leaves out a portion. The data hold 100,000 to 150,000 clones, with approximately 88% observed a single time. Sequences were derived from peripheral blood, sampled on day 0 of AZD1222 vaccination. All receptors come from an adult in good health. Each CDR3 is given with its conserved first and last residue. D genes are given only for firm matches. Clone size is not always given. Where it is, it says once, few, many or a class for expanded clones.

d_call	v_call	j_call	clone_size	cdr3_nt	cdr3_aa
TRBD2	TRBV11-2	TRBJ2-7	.	TGTGCCAGCAGAATGACTAGCGGGGGGCCCTACGAGCAGTACTTC	CASRMTSGGPYEQYF
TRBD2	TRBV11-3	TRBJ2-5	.	TGTGCCAGCAGCTTAGGGGGGGGCCAAGAGACCCAGTACTTC	CASSLGGGQETQYF
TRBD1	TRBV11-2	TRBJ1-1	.	TGTGCCAGCAGCTCCAGACAGGGGGGTGTTGAAGCTTTCTTT	CASSSRQGGVEAFF
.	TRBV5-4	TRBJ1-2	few	TGTGCCAGCAGCTTCCCTCCGGGTAACTATGGCTACACCTTC	CASSFPPGNYGYTF
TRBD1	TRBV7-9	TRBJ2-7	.	TGTGCCAGCAGCCGACGGGACAGGGTTTCCTACGAGCAGTACTTC	CASSRRDRVSYEQYF
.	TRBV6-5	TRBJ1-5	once	TGTGCCAGCAGTACTGGCGAGTATAGCAATCAGCCCCAGCATTTT	CASSTGEYSNQPQHF
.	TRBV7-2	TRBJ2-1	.	TGTGCCAGCAGCTTAGGGCTAGCGTGGAATGAGCAGTTCTTC	CASSLGLAWNEQFF
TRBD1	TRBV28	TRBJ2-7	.	TGTGCCAGCAGTCCGGGACAGGTAGGGAACGAGCAGTACTTC	CASSPGQVGNEQYF
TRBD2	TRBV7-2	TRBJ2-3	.	TGTGCCAGCAGCTTAGGGCTAGCGGGATTGGATACGCAGTATTTT	CASSLGLAGLDTQYF
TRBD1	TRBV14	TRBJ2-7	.	TGTGCCAGCAGCCATGACAGGGTGAGGGTGCAGTACTTC	CASSHDRVRVQYF
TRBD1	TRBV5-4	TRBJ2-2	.	TGTGCCAGCAGCTCACAGGGGGTGGACACCGGGGAGCTGTTTTTT	CASSSQGVDTGELFF
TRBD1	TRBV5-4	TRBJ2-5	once	TGTGCCAGCAGCTTGGGACAGGGTGTCGAGACCCAGTACTTC	CASSLGQGVETQYF
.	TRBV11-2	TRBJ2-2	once	TGTGCCAGCAGCTCAGCCCCCAACACCGGGGAGCTGTTTTTT	CASSSAPNTGELFF
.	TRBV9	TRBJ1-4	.	TGTGCCAGCAGCGGACTGCTGAATGAAAAACTGTTTTTT	CASSGLLNEKLFF
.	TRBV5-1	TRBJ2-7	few	TGCGCCAGCAGCTTGGATGGGATACGTAGCTACGAGCAGTACTTC	CASSLDGIRSYEQYF
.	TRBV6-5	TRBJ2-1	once	TGTGTGTCCCGGGACCAGTCCTACAATGAGCAGTTCTTC	CVSRDQSYNEQFF
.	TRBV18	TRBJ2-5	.	TGTGCCAGCTCACCTCTCCCGGCTGGGTGGACCCAGTACTTC	CASSPLPAGWTQYF
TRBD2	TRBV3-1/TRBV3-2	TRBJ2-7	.	TGTGCCAGCAGCCAACAAAACCTAGCGGGCTACGAGCAGTACTTC	CASSQQNLAGYEQYF
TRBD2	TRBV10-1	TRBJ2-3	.	TGCGCCAGCAGTGGGAGCGGGATGGTGGGAGATACGCAGTATTTT	CASSGSGMVGDTQYF
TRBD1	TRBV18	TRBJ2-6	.	TGTGCCAGCTCATCCCGGACAGGGGGCTCTGGGGCCAACGTCCTGACTTTC	CASSSRTGGSGANVLTF
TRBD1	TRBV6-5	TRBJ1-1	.	TGTGCCAGCAGATTGGACAGGGACACTGAAGCTTTCTTT	CASRLDRDTEAFF
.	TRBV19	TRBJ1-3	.	TGTGCCAGTAGTATTAGTGGACAGCCTGGAAACACCATATATTTT	CASSISGQPGNTIYF
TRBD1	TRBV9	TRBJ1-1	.	TGTGCCAGCAGCGTAGCGGTGGGACAGATTTCATTAGGGGGCACTGAAGCTTTCTTT	CASSVAVGQISLGGTEAFF
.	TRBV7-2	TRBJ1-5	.	TGTGCCAGCAGCTTAGCGGTCCAGGGGAGTCAGCCCCAGCATTTT	CASSLAVQGSQPQHF
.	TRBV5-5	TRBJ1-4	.	TGTGCCAGCACCCGGGGGACGGGCAACGAAAAACTGTTTTTT	CASTRGTGNEKLFF
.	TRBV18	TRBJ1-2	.	TGTGCCAGCTCACCCCCGGGACGACAGGCTAACTATGGCTACACCTTC	CASSPPGRQANYGYTF
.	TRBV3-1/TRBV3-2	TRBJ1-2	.	TGTGCCAGCAGCCAAGAAACGGGAAATATCGCCTATGGCTACACCTTC	CASSQETGNIAYGYTF
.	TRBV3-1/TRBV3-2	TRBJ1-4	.	TGTGCCAGCAGCCAAGATGGGGAGACAGGCGTAAAACTGTTTTTT	CASSQDGETGVKLFF
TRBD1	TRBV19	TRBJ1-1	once	TGTGCCAGTAGGGGGGCCGGGACAGGGGAAACTGAAGCTTTCTTT	CASRGAGTGETEAFF
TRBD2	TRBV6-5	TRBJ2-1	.	TGTGCCAGCAGTCGACTAGCGGGGGGCCGGAATGAGCAGTTCTTC	CASSRLAGGRNEQFF
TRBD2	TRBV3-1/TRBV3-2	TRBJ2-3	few	TGTGCCAGCCGTTTCTTTAGCGGGGGCACAGATACGCAGTATTTT	CASRFFSGGTDTQYF
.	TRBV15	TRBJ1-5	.	TGTGCCACCAGCAGAGATTCCTGGGGCCCCAGCAATCAGCCCCAGCATTTT	CATSRDSWGPSNQPQHF
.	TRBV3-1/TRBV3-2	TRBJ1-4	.	TGTGCCAGCAGCCAAAGGACGGAGAATGAAAAACTGTTTTTT	CASSQRTENEKLFF
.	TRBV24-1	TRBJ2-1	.	TGTGCCACCAGTAGAGAGCATGAGCAGTTCTTC	CATSREHEQFF
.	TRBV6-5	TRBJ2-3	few	TGTGCCAGCACCCCCTCGGGGGCAGGTGAAGGTACGCAGTATTTT	CASTPSGAGEGTQYF
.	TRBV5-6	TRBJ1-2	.	TGTGCCAGCAGCTTGGCCGTCGGCAGATTCTATGGCTACACCTTC	CASSLAVGRFYGYTF
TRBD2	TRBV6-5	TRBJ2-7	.	TGTGCCAGCAGGAAGACTAGCAACTACGAGCAGTACTTC	CASRKTSNYEQYF
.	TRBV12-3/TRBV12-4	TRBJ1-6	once	TGTGCCAGCAGTTCCTCGGTTAATTCACCCCTCCACTTT	CASSSSVNSPLHF
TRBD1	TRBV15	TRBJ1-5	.	TGTGCCACCAGCAGAAGCGGGACAGGGTCCGAGCCCCAGCATTTT	CATSRSGTGSEPQHF
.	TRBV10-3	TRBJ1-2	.	TGTGCCATCAGTGACCTCGGCGGAAAATCCTATGGCTACACCTTC	CAISDLGGKSYGYTF
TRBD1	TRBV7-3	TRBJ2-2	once	TGTGCCAGCAGCCGAACCCCCGGGACAGCTAACACCGGGGAGCTGTTTTTT	CASSRTPGTANTGELFF
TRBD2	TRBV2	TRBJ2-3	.	TGTGCCAGCGGGAGGGGCACAGATACGCAGTATTTT	CASGRGTDTQYF
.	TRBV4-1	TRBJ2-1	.	TGCGCCAGCACATCGGGGCAAAGCTACAATGAGCAGTTCTTC	CASTSGQSYNEQFF
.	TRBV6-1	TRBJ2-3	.	TGTGCCAGCAGTAAAGAGGGGAAACGATCTAGCACAGATACGCAGTATTTT	CASSKEGKRSSTDTQYF
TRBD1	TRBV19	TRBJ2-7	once	TGTGCCAGTAGTCCCCGGGACAGGGGTGACGAGCAGTACTTC	CASSPRDRGDEQYF
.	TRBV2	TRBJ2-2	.	TGTGCCAGCAGGTCAGGAGGTGGCGGGGAGCTGTTTTTT	CASRSGGGGELFF
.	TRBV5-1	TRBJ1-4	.	TGCGCCAGCAGCGGTACCGGGACAAATGAAAAACTGTTTTTT	CASSGTGTNEKLFF
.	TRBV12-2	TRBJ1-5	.	TGTGCAAGTCGCTTGCAGCTTTGGCAGCCCCAGCATTTT	CASRLQLWQPQHF
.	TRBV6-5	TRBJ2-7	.	TGTGCCGTCCCATCGACCCCCGTGGCCTACGAGCAGTACTTC	CAVPSTPVAYEQYF
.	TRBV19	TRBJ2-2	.	TGTGCCAGTAGTAGGGGGGCGAACACCGGGGAGCTGTTTTTT	CASSRGANTGELFF
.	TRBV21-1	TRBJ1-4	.	TGTGCCAGCACAGGAAGGAGACTGTTTTTT	CASTGRRLFF
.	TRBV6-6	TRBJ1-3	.	TGTGCCACCCCCACGGAGAGCTCTGGAAACACCATATATTTT	CATPTESSGNTIYF
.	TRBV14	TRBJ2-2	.	TGTGCCAGCAGCCAAGCTAGGCCGAACACCGGGGAGCTGTTTTTT	CASSQARPNTGELFF
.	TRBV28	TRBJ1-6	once	TGTGCCAGCAGTTTCGCCTCCGGGGGGAACAATTCACCCCTCCACTTT	CASSFASGGNNSPLHF
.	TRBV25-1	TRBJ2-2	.	TGTGCCAGCAGTCGGGACCTGACCGGGGAGCTGTTTTTT	CASSRDLTGELFF
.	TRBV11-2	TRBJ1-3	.	TGTGCCAGCAGCGGGGGAGCTACTGGAAACACCATATATTTT	CASSGGATGNTIYF
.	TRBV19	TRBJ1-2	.	TGTGCCACCTCTCGGAGCCGGGACTATGGCTACACCTTC	CATSRSRDYGYTF
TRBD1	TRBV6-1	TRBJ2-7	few	TGTGCCAGCAGTGCACTTACTACCGGGACAGGGGTGACCTACGAGCAGTACTTC	CASSALTTGTGVTYEQYF
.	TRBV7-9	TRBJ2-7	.	TGTGCCAGCAGCTCTCCCTCAGTCTACGAGCAGTACTTC	CASSSPSVYEQYF